This passage covers 28 T cell receptor beta chains from one sample sequenced in a study of blood T cell repertoires in COVID-19. Profiled with immunoSEQ multiplex PCR; TCRdb holds only in-frame clones, not every one. Altogether about 210,000 clones are present, approximately 78% being singletons, with the ten largest covering over 9.5%. Sequenced input: peripheral blood. The receptors shown here come from a woman in her 40s with acute or convalescent COVID-19.

In its sample, this clone was seen a few times. DNA of the CDR3: TGTGCCAGCAGCCGTAACGGGAACACCGGGGAGCTGTTTTTT. Its translation is CASSRNGNTGELFF. This sequence joins TRBV13 and TRBJ2-2; D is uncertain. CDR1 and CDR2 from the germline V gene are PRHDT and FYEKMQ (reference sequence). Trimming took 5 bases from V and 1 from J, leaving 8 bases between them. This CDR3 is 14 amino acids long.

This clone came up a few times. V usage is TRBV11-3 and J usage is TRBJ2-1; TRBD2 is a possible D gene (5 bases). Trimming took 1 base from V and 9 from J, leaving 19 bases between them. The CDR3 has 16 residues. Germline V lookup: CDR1 SGHNT, CDR2 YENEEA. As DNA, the CDR3 is TGTGCCAGCAGCTTAGGGGATTGGGGAGCACGTAGTGAGCAGTTCTTC. This translates into CASSLGDWGARSEQFF.

The genes are TRBV7-8 and TRBJ2-7; D perhaps matches TRBD2 (6 bases). This CDR3 has 16 amino acids. V was pared by 5 bases and J by 2 bases, with 19 bases between. The germline gives CDR1 SGHVS, CDR2 FQNEAQ. In DNA, the CDR3 is TGTGCCAGCAGCCAGTCGTCGGCGGGGTCCACCTACGAGCAGTACTTC. Translation: CASSQSSAGSTYEQYF.

V is TRBV30 and J is TRBJ2-3; 7 bases map to TRBD2. The germline CDR1 and CDR2 sequences are GTSNPN and SVGIG (reference sequence). This CDR3 has 14 amino acids. V lost 2 bases to trimming and J lost 6 bases; unmatched junction nucleotides: 8. CDR3: CAWSSSLLADTQYF. The DNA of the CDR3 is TGTGCCTGGAGTTCAAGCCTACTAGCGGATACGCAGTATTTT.

This clone was seen just once. The rearrangement links TRBV6-5 to TRBJ2-4; D is possibly TRBD1 (6 bases). Trimming cost V 2 bases and J 3 bases, with 11 bases left between them. CDR1 is MNHEY and CDR2 is SVGAGI in the germline V gene. The CDR3 has 15 residues. This CDR3 is CASSYQTGFKNIQYF. The CDR3, as DNA: TGTGCCAGCAGTTACCAGACAGGTTTCAAAAACATTCAGTACTTC.

This chain uses TRBV9 with TRBJ1-1; D is possibly TRBD1 (6 bases). This CDR3 has 14 amino acids. V lost 0 bases, J lost 6 bases, and 12 bases lay in between. Germline loops: CDR1 SGDLS, CDR2 YYNGEE. This CDR3 reads CASSVEGKGAEAFF. The CDR3, as DNA: TGTGCCAGCAGCGTAGAGGGTAAGGGGGCTGAAGCTTTCTTT. Complete variable domain (other parts from reference TRBV9 and TRBJ1-1): DSGVTQTPKHLITATGQRVTLRCSPRSGDLSVYWYQQSLDQGLQFLIQYYNGEERAKGNILERFSAQQFPDLHSELNLSSLELGDSALYFCASSVEGKGAEAFFGQGTRLTVV.

V and J are TRBV7-8 and TRBJ2-3; TRBD2 might be the D (5 bases). V was trimmed by 4 bases and J by 5 bases, leaving 19 bases between them. The CDR3 extends over 16 amino acids. The germline V gene has CDR1 SGHVS and CDR2 FQNEAQ. The CDR3 spells CASSSSTLGQLDTQYF. Written as DNA, the CDR3 is TGTGCCAGCAGCTCATCCACACTAGGTCAGCTAGATACGCAGTATTTT.

This chain connects TRBV9 to TRBJ1-6; tentative D call: TRBD1 (5 bases). This CDR3 spans 19 amino acids. Trimming removed 4 bases from V and 0 bases from J, with 20 bases in between. The germline V gene encodes CDR1 SGDLS and CDR2 YYNGEE. CDR3 DNA sequence: TGTGCCAGCAGCCCCACAGGCCGGGGGGGGAGCTCCTATAATTCACCCCTCCACTTT. Amino acid sequence: CASSPTGRGGSSYNSPLHF.

This clone showed up just a few times. This chain joins TRBV5-6 and TRBJ2-1, with TRBD2 as a possible D gene (6 bases). This CDR3 is built from 17 residues. Trimming shortened V by 4 bases and J by 4 bases, and 21 bases separated the two germline ends. Germline CDR1 SGHDT, CDR2 YYEEEE. CDR3 nucleotides: TGTGCCAGCAGCCCTCCCGGGGGTTGGCGGCATTACAATGAGCAGTTCTTC. It yields the protein CASSPPGGWRHYNEQFF.

The chain has TRBV5-6 and TRBJ2-3; D might be TRBD2 (6 bases). Germline values: CDR1 SGHDT, CDR2 YYEEEE. Trimming pared 2 bases from V and 4 bases from J, leaving 11 bases between. The CDR3 extends over 14 amino acids. The CDR3 DNA is TGTGCCAGCAGCTTTTCTGGGGGGTCAGATACGCAGTATTTT. This translates into CASSFSGGSDTQYF.

The V and J genes are TRBV11-2 and TRBJ2-5; D perhaps matches TRBD1 (5 bases). Trimming cost V 1 base and J 1 base, with 7 bases left between them. The CDR3 length is 14 residues. The germline V gene has CDR1 SGHAT and CDR2 FQNNGV. The CDR3 spells CASSLVDSQETQYF. The CDR3 DNA follows: TGTGCCAGCAGCTTAGTTGACAGCCAAGAGACCCAGTACTTC.

This clone was recorded only once. The chain employs TRBV4-2 and TRBJ2-2; TRBD2 aligns across 14 bases. J lost 6 bases, V lost 4 bases, and 10 bases had no gene match. CDR1 and CDR2 (germline): LGHNA, YNFKEQ. The CDR3 loop spans 18 amino acids. The CDR3, as DNA: TGTGCCAGCAGCCCTAGACTAGCGGGAGGGAAAGGTGCCGGGGAGCTGTTTTTT. It yields the protein CASSPRLAGGKGAGELFF.

The chain uses TRBV3-1 (or the pseudogene TRBV3-2) and TRBJ2-7; perhaps TRBD2 as D (5 bases). The CDR3 runs 14 residues. Germline V CDR1 and CDR2: LGHDT, YNNKEL (reference sequence). Trimming shortened V by 1 base and J by 2 bases, and 9 bases separated the two germline ends. The CDR3 loop is CASSQGGQPYEQYF. The CDR3 nucleotides are TGTGCCAGCAGCCAAGGAGGGCAGCCCTACGAGCAGTACTTC.

The genes are TRBV29-1 and TRBJ1-2; TRBD1 aligns across 7 bases. The CDR3 runs 15 residues. In germline, CDR1 is SQVTM, CDR2 ANQGSEA. The ends lost 7 bases at V and 0 bases at J; junction bases unmatched: 11. The CDR3 sequence is CSAWDSTLANYGYTF. For the CDR3, the DNA is TGCAGCGCTTGGGACAGTACCTTAGCTAACTATGGCTACACCTTC.

The chain has TRBV29-1 and TRBJ2-7; D not certain. CDR3 length: 14 residues. V was trimmed by 3 bases and J by 1 base, leaving 13 bases between them. Germline assignment: CDR1 SQVTM and CDR2 ANQGSEA. The CDR3 DNA reads as TGCAGCGTTGAGGTTGGAGTCGAATCCTACGAGCAGTACTTC. Amino acid sequence: CSVEVGVESYEQYF.

A single count supports this clone. V and J are TRBV11-3 and TRBJ2-5, with D maybe TRBD2 (6 bases). Trimming left V 5 bases short and J 2 bases short, with 12 bases between. In germline, CDR1 is SGHNT, CDR2 YENEEA. The CDR3 is 14 amino acids. CDR3 protein: CASSPSGRQETQYF. DNA for the CDR3: TGTGCCAGCAGCCCATCAGGGAGGCAAGAGACCCAGTACTTC.

The chain combines TRBV7-3 with TRBJ1-1; 8 positions agree with TRBD1. The CDR3 is made up of 11 amino acids. The ends lost 8 bases at V and 10 bases at J; junction bases unmatched: 6. Germline V gives CDR1 SGHTA, CDR2 FQGTGA. The CDR3 spells CASQSGTGAFF. Here the CDR3 DNA reads TGTGCCAGCCAGTCCGGGACAGGAGCTTTCTTT. Looking up the rest from reference TRBV7-3 and TRBJ1-1 gives the full variable domain: GAGVSQTPSNKVTEKGKYVELRCDPISGHTALYWYRQSLGQGPEFLIYFQGTGAADDSGLPNDRFFAVRPEGSVSTLKIQRTERGDSAVYLCASQSGTGAFFGQGTRLTVV.

This sequence joins TRBV14 and TRBJ2-7; possibly TRBD1 for D (6 bases). Per the germline V gene, CDR1 is SGHDN and CDR2 is FVKESK. Between the trimmed V and J ends, which lost 5 bases and 2 bases, there was a span of 16 bases. This CDR3 comprises 15 residues. CDR3 residues: CASSAYLDRAYEQYF. Here the CDR3 DNA reads TGTGCCAGCAGCGCCTATCTGGACAGAGCCTACGAGCAGTACTTC.

The chain employs TRBV30 and TRBJ2-3, with a tentative D call TRBD2 (5 bases). Trimming took off 5 bases at V and 3 bases at J, with 15 bases between the two ends. The CDR3 has 14 amino acids. Germline V gene lookup returns CDR1 GTSNPN and CDR2 SVGIG (reference sequence). This CDR3 is CAWGDGISTDTQYF. The DNA for the CDR3 is TGTGCCTGGGGTGACGGGATATCTACAGATACGCAGTATTTT.

For the CDR3, the DNA is TGTGCCAGCAGCCAGCGGACTAGCGGGACTCTCGAGCAGTACTTC. It encodes CASSQRTSGTLEQYF. The chain employs TRBV14 and TRBJ2-7; 12 bases are a match to TRBD2. V lost 3 bases and J lost 6; bases outside the gene matches: 6. CDR1 is SGHDN and CDR2 is FVKESK in the germline V gene. The CDR3 has 15 residues.

This clone showed up just a few times. The J gene is TRBJ2-5, the V gene TRBV2; 9 nucleotides agree with TRBD1. Germline loops: CDR1 SNHLY, CDR2 FYNNEI. With 4 bases clipped from V and 6 bases from J, the junction kept 6 bases outside the gene matches. The CDR3 runs 14 residues. The CDR3 loop reads CASSVEDRGKTQYF. The CDR3 DNA is TGTGCCAGCAGTGTGGAAGACAGGGGGAAGACCCAGTACTTC.

The rearrangement uses TRBV25-1 and TRBJ2-1, with 9 bases fitting TRBD1. The CDR3 totals 16 residues. Losses at the gene ends were 7 bases for V and 14 bases for J; bases not matched to a gene: 21. CDR1 is MGHDK and CDR2 is SYGVNS in the germline V gene. The CDR3 DNA reads as TGTGCCAGCATCCTAGGGACAGGGAAAAGAGCGGCGATGAAGTTCTTC. Amino acid sequence: CASILGTGKRAAMKFF. Full variable domain (remainder filled in from reference TRBV25-1 and TRBJ2-1): EADIYQTPRYLVIGTGKKITLECSQTMGHDKMYWYQQDPGMELHLIHYSYGVNSTEKGDLSSESTVSRIRTEHFPLTLESARPSHTSQYLCASILGTGKRAAMKFFGPGTRLTVL.

V is TRBV9 and J is TRBJ2-1; 13 bases align to TRBD2. CDR3 length equals 15 residues. V gave up 0 bases and J gave up 9 bases; unmatched junction bases: 3. CDR1 SGDLS and CDR2 YYNGEE come from the germline V gene. In DNA form, the CDR3 reads TGTGCCAGCAGCGTAGGGACTAGCGGGAGTACTGAGCAGTTCTTC. Protein: CASSVGTSGSTEQFF.

This clone has only one observation. The V gene is TRBV2, the J gene TRBJ1-2, with 7 bases lining up with TRBD1. This CDR3 has 16 amino acids. With 4 bases clipped from V and 2 bases from J, the junction kept 10 bases outside the gene matches. Germline V CDR1 and CDR2: SNHLY, FYNNEI. The CDR3 is CASSANWDSRNYGYTF. The CDR3 nucleotides are TGTGCCAGCAGTGCCAACTGGGACAGCAGAAACTATGGCTACACCTTC.

This chain links TRBV5-4 with TRBJ2-7, with 7 bases fitting TRBD2. Trimming at V came to 4 bases and at J to 2 bases, leaving 9 bases not matched to a gene. CDR1 is SGHNT and CDR2 is YYREEE in the germline V gene (reference sequence). CDR3 length equals 15 residues. The CDR3 loop is CASSKDGGSPYEQYF. The CDR3 DNA reads TGTGCCAGCAGCAAAGATGGCGGGAGCCCCTACGAGCAGTACTTC.

V usage is TRBV6-1 and J usage is TRBJ1-4; the D gene is possibly TRBD1 (5 bases). The CDR3 spans 15 residues. Trimming took 2 bases from V and 5 from J, leaving 12 bases between them. The germline CDR1 and CDR2 sequences are MNHNS and SASEGT. CDR3 nucleotide sequence: TGTGCCAGCAGTGAAATTACAGGACAAAATGAAAAACTGTTTTTT. This gives the protein CASSEITGQNEKLFF.

V usage is TRBV30 and J usage is TRBJ2-1; 11 bases are shared with TRBD1. The CDR3 has 16 residues. Germline-derived CDR1 and CDR2 are GTSNPN and SVGIG (reference sequence). Trimming removed 0 bases from V and 2 bases from J; junction bases left unmatched: 3. The CDR3 sequence: CAWSVGTGGPYNEQFF. CDR3 in DNA: TGTGCCTGGAGTGTCGGGACAGGGGGACCCTACAATGAGCAGTTCTTC.

The table lists this clone with a count of one. The chain couples TRBV27 to TRBJ2-2, with D maybe TRBD2 (6 bases). Germline CDR1 and CDR2: MNHEY and SMNVEV (reference sequence). V shed 2 bases and J shed 4 bases, with 14 bases lying between them. The CDR3 is 16 amino acids. CDR3 amino acids: CASSLGGIVFTGELFF. CDR3 bases: TGTGCCAGCAGTTTAGGGGGGATAGTATTCACCGGGGAGCTGTTTTTT.